Listed below are T cell receptor beta chains from one sample, sequenced in a study of blood T cell repertoires in COVID-19. Using immunoSEQ multiplex PCR, the repertoire was profiled, and TCRdb retains in-frame clones only, with some absent. The profile shows hundreds of thousands of clones, about 86% of them singletons. Material: PBMCs or T cells enriched from blood (not recorded which). All receptors derive from a woman in her 30s who had been exposed to COVID-19. CDR3s include the opening cysteine and the closing phenylalanine or tryptophan. D genes are given only for firm matches. Some rows have no size entry. The others give once, few or many, or a class for an expanded clone.

size	D	V	J	DNA	CDR3
NA	NA	TRBV19	TRBJ1-1	TGTGCCAGTAGCAAAAGAGTGAACACTGAAGCTTTCTTT	CASSKRVNTEAFF
NA	TRBD1	TRBV15	TRBJ1-1	TGTGCCACCAACCCGGGACAGGGGGCGCCCACTGAAGCTTTCTTT	CATNPGQGAPTEAFF
NA	NA	TRBV5-4	TRBJ2-5	TGTGCCAGCAGCTTGGGCCAGGAAGAGACCCAGTACTTC	CASSLGQEETQYF
NA	NA	TRBV28	TRBJ2-7	TGTGCCAGCAGCTCCACTTGGGGGGGCGGGCAGTACTTC	CASSSTWGGGQYF
NA	NA	TRBV19	TRBJ1-2	TGTGCCAGCTCCGCGCAGGGCAAGTTCATTTATGGCTACACCTTC	CASSAQGKFIYGYTF
NA	NA	TRBV19	TRBJ1-1	TGTGCCAGTAGTATAGCGACAGTTCGTCACACTGAAGCTTTCTTT	CASSIATVRHTEAFF
NA	NA	TRBV18	TRBJ2-1	TGTGCCAGCTCACCTGTGATGGGGCAGAACAATGAGCAGTTCTTC	CASSPVMGQNNEQFF
NA	TRBD1	TRBV19	TRBJ2-3	TGTGCCAGTAATTTTCAGGGGGCATCCACAGATACGCAGTATTTT	CASNFQGASTDTQYF
NA	TRBD1	TRBV19	TRBJ2-1	TGTGCCAGTACCAGAACCGGGACAGGGTATTTCCATGAGCAGTTCTTC	CASTRTGTGYFHEQFF
NA	TRBD2	TRBV7-9	TRBJ2-7	TGTGCCAGCAGCAAAAGGGCGGGGGACTCCTACGAGCAGTACTTC	CASSKRAGDSYEQYF
NA	TRBD1	TRBV2	TRBJ1-1	TGTGCCAGCATCCTACAGGGGACCACTGAAGCTTTCTTT	CASILQGTTEAFF
few	TRBD1	TRBV6-1	TRBJ1-5	TGTGCCAGCAGTGGACAGGGGGAAGTTGGGAGCAATCAGCCCCAGCATTTT	CASSGQGEVGSNQPQHF
NA	NA	TRBV7-9	TRBJ2-1	TGTGCCAGCAGCTCCCCCGTCCCTGCGGACAATGAGCAGTTCTTC	CASSSPVPADNEQFF